This paragraph covers one T cell receptor (beta chain) sequence. This sample was taken from a study of blood T cell repertoires in COVID-19. Overall study: Samples came from the United States, Italy and Spain, spanning acute and convalescent COVID-19. The analysed material was cDNA or gDNA that came from T cells, B-cell-depleted T cells, or PBMCs.

Original analysis: Reference gene primers were amplified, and this amplification served to estimate nucleated cell counts. Clones were read by immunoSEQ multiplex PCR, and TCRdb kept only the in-frame ones, dropping some. V and J calls and clone size are those listed in that table; D and trimming were worked out from the DNA. The data show a few hundred thousand clones, approximately 85% seen once. The germline gives CDR1 SGHDN, CDR2 FVKESK. The trim removed 1 base at V and 2 bases at J, leaving 2 bases unmatched. The CDR3 is made up of 15 amino acids. Material: peripheral blood. This receptor was identified in a human donor in a cohort sampled during active COVID-19. The chain joins TRBV14 to TRBJ2-7, with 10 bases that match TRBD2. The CDR3 spells CASSQGLAGAYEQYF. CDR3 DNA: TGTGCCAGCAGCCAAGGTCTAGCGGGGGCCTACGAGCAGTACTTC.